The 17 T cell receptor beta chains given below trace back to one sample, sequenced in a study of identical twins. TCRdb ran MiXCR on the 5' RACE reads and lists one entry per CDR3 protein. The table includes some 660,000 distinct CDR3 sequences, 8.6% detected once. These data were likewise used in another study, on yellow fever vaccine responses in identical twins.

What was sequenced was PBMCs. The receptors were gathered from a young woman in good health.

The sample holds a few counts of this clonotype. The chain employs TRBV11-2 and TRBJ2-7, with TRBD2 matching 7 bases. The CDR3 covers 13 residues. Looked up from germline, CDR1 is SGHAT and CDR2 is FQNNGV. V lost 3 bases, J lost 7 bases, and 6 bases stayed unmatched. The CDR3 protein is CASSFMREWEQYF. The CDR3 coding sequence is TGTGCCAGCAGCTTTATGCGGGAGTGGGAGCAGTACTTC.

The rearrangement joins TRBV28 to TRBJ2-7, with 8 bases fitting TRBD1. Germline lookup yields CDR1 MDHEN and CDR2 SYDVKM. The CDR3 loop spans 14 amino acids. J lost 9 bases, V lost 3 bases, and 10 bases had no gene match. In DNA form, the CDR3 reads TGTGCCAGCAGTTTGGGACAGGCTGTGGGGGGGCAGTACTTC. Translating gives CASSLGQAVGGQYF.

In its sample, this clonotype was seen many times. The gene calls are TRBV12-3 or TRBV12-4 and TRBJ1-2; possibly TRBD1 for D (5 bases). The ends were cut back, 3 bases at V and 1 base at J, with 15 bases in the middle. This CDR3 has 16 residues. CDR3 nucleotides: TGTGCCAGCAGTTTTCGGGTCCCCCAGGGTAACTATGGCTACACCTTC. This translates into CASSFRVPQGNYGYTF.

V is TRBV29-1 and J is TRBJ2-5; 12 bases fit TRBD1. This CDR3 contains 15 residues. CDR1 and CDR2 (germline): SQVTM, ANQGSEA. Unmatched junction bases numbered 6, after V lost 0 bases and J lost 7 bases. The CDR3 DNA reads TGCAGCGTTGAAGAAGAGGGACAGGGGGCGGGGACCCAGTACTTC. Protein: CSVEEEGQGAGTQYF.

This clonotype appeared a few times. For the CDR3, the DNA is TGTGCCAGCAGTCAAGAAGCTCTTTTCGGGGGAGGAAACAATGAGCAGTTCTTC. Translating gives CASSQEALFGGGNNEQFF. The gene calls are TRBV11-2 and TRBJ2-1; tentative D call: TRBD2 (6 bases). The CDR3 is 18 residues long. The germline CDR1 and CDR2 sequences are SGHAT and FQNNGV. Trimming took off 6 bases at V and 5 bases at J, with 26 bases between the two ends.

This sequence joins TRBV11-1 and TRBJ2-3, with 8 bases lining up with TRBD1. V gave up 2 bases and J gave up 1 base; unmatched junction bases: 11. The CDR3 contains 18 residues. Germline V gene data show CDR1 as SGHAT and CDR2 as FQDESV (reference sequence). The CDR3 loop reads CASSLWAGGADGTDTQYF. DNA of the CDR3: TGTGCCAGCAGCTTATGGGCAGGGGGCGCGGATGGCACAGATACGCAGTATTTT. The full variable domain, in which reference TRBV11-1 and TRBJ2-3 provide the parts outside the CDR3, is EAEVAQSPRYKITEKSQAVAFWCDPISGHATLYWYRQILGQGPELLVQFQDESVVDDSQLPKDRFSAERLKGVDSTLKIQPAELGDSAMYLCASSLWAGGADGTDTQYFGPGTRLTVL.

This clonotype has just a few counts. The chain uses TRBV7-8 and TRBJ2-7; TRBD2 matches at 8 bases. Germline loops: CDR1 SGHVS, CDR2 FQNEAQ. Trimming took 1 base from V and 2 from J; bases not matched to a gene: 10. CDR3 length: 17 residues. Written as DNA, the CDR3 is TGTGCCAGCAGCTTAGGCGGTAGCGGGGTGAATACCTACGAGCAGTACTTC. Translation gives CASSLGGSGVNTYEQYF.

The chain combines TRBV7-2 with TRBJ2-7, with D perhaps matching TRBD1 (6 bases). Germline assignment: CDR1 SGHTA and CDR2 FQGNSA. The CDR3 is 17 amino acids. The V end lost 5 bases, the J end lost 8 bases, and 28 bases lay between the germline ends. The chain's CDR3 is CASSRAPGQSFEGQQYF. The CDR3 bases are TGTGCCAGCAGCCGGGCACCCGGACAGTCTTTTGAAGGGCAGCAGTACTTC.

This clonotype was found many times. This sequence joins TRBV7-9 and TRBJ1-1, with D possibly being TRBD1 (6 bases). Germline values: CDR1 SEHNR, CDR2 FQNEAQ (reference sequence). This CDR3 is 12 amino acids long. The ends were cut back, 2 bases at V and 7 bases at J, with 8 bases in the middle. The CDR3 is CASSLQGYEAFF. CDR3 bases: TGTGCCAGCAGCTTACAGGGGTATGAAGCTTTCTTT.

Here the CDR3 DNA reads TGCGCCAGCAGTGAATCAGGGGCCGTTGGACAGTTCTTC. Its translation: CASSESGAVGQFF. V and J are TRBV10-1 and TRBJ2-1; D is possibly TRBD1 (6 bases). CDR1 is WNHNN, CDR2 SYGVQD, per germline (reference sequence). CDR3 length equals 13 residues. The V end was cut by 3 bases, the J end by 13 bases, with 16 bases between.

A few counts support this clonotype. CDR3 protein: CSAERQGYEQYF. The CDR3 DNA reads TGCAGTGCTGAAAGACAGGGCTACGAGCAGTACTTC. This chain connects TRBV20-1 to TRBJ2-7; 7 bases map to TRBD1. CDR3 size: 12 residues. Germline values: CDR1 DFQATT, CDR2 SNEGSKA (reference sequence). V lost 5 bases to trimming and J lost 3 bases; unmatched junction nucleotides: 4.

The rearrangement joins TRBV12-3 or TRBV12-4 to TRBJ2-1; 11 nucleotides agree with TRBD1. Unmatched junction bases numbered 20, after V lost 4 bases and J lost 6 bases. There are 20 residues in the CDR3. The CDR3 DNA reads as TGTGCCAGCAGTTCGAAACGGGACAGGGGGTTACTAGCGGCCGGCAATGAGCAGTTCTTC. Its translation: CASSSKRDRGLLAAGNEQFF.

This clonotype was detected a few times. This rearrangement joins TRBV20-1 to TRBJ2-1; possible D gene TRBD2, 6 bases. Trimming took off 5 bases at V and 1 base at J, with 15 bases between the two ends. Germline CDR1 reads DFQATT; CDR2 reads SNEGSKA (reference sequence). There are 15 residues in the CDR3. The CDR3 loop is CSAQRRGSSYNEQFF. In DNA form, the CDR3 reads TGCAGTGCTCAACGTCGGGGGAGTTCCTACAATGAGCAGTTCTTC.

V usage is TRBV4-3 and J usage is TRBJ2-7, with a tentative D call TRBD1 (6 bases). The germline V and J ends were trimmed by 6 bases and 11 bases, with 8 bases remaining between them. This CDR3 region has 9 residues. CDR1 and CDR2 (germline): LGHNA, YSLEER. The CDR3, as DNA: TGCGCCAGCAGGCCAGGGGAGTACTTC. Amino acid sequence: CASRPGEYF.

The chain links TRBV6-1 to TRBJ2-5; 7 bases agree with TRBD2. Looked up from germline, CDR1 is MNHNS and CDR2 is SASEGT. J gave up 5 bases and V 5 bases, and 14 bases lay outside the gene matches. The CDR3 extends over 16 amino acids. CDR3 DNA sequence: TGTGCCAGCAGTCCCGTTGGGGGGGAAAAGGCGGAGACCCAGTACTTC. Its translation: CASSPVGGEKAETQYF.

There are many counts of this clonotype. This chain joins TRBV7-9 and TRBJ2-3; D remains unclear. V was pared by 4 bases and J by 1 base, with 15 bases between. The CDR3 has 16 amino acids. Germline-derived CDR1 and CDR2 are SEHNR and FQNEAQ (reference sequence). In DNA form, the CDR3 reads TGTGCCAGCAGCTCCCCCGGGCTCTCCGGCACAGATACGCAGTATTTT. Translated: CASSSPGLSGTDTQYF.

This clonotype was seen many times. The rearrangement links TRBV5-1 to TRBJ1-4, with D possibly matching TRBD1 (5 bases). This CDR3 is built from 14 residues. Germline V gene lookup returns CDR1 SGHRS and CDR2 YFSETQ. The germline V and J ends were trimmed by 5 bases and 0 bases, with 8 bases remaining between them. This CDR3 is CASSQGPTNEKLFF. The CDR3 DNA reads as TGCGCCAGCAGTCAGGGACCAACTAATGAAAAACTGTTTTTT.